What follows are 27 T cell receptor beta chains derived from one specimen sequenced in a study of blood T cells in healthy people across ages. Primers used in a second PCR of roughly 6 to 11 cycles were a sample-barcoded 5' primer and a J-beta primer mix. TCRdb called the 5' RACE reads again in MiXCR, with one record for every CDR3 protein. There are about 800,000 distinct CDR3 sequences in the sample; more than 45% occur only once, and about 20% lies in the top ten. Sample: blood. The receptors were sampled from a man aged 25-45 years in good health.

A remark on this clonotype: Given a much more abundant clone one base away, this may be a read error. This chain uses TRBV20-1 with TRBJ2-7, with D uncertain. The CDR3 totals 13 residues. Trimming removed 3 bases at V and 2 bases at J, with 11 bases between. Germline V gene sequence: CDR1 DFQATT, CDR2 SNEGSKA (reference sequence). In DNA, the CDR3 is TGCAGTGCTAGTGCGGCTCGTGCCTACGAGCAGTACTTC. Translation: CSASAARAYEQYF.

Of note for this clonotype: The junction departs from the called germline gene at one end, perhaps through a read error. The J gene is TRBJ2-5, the V gene TRBV6-1; 15 bases agree with TRBD2. The CDR3 contains 15 residues. CDR1 MNHNS and CDR2 SASEGT come from the germline V gene. CDR3 amino acids: CPSSGLAGGQETQYF. In DNA, the CDR3 is TGTCCCAGCAGTGGACTAGCGGGGGGGCAAGAGACCCAGTACTTC.

CDR3 coding DNA: TGTGCCAGCAGCGTCCGACAGGGGGGATACAATGAGCAGTACTTC. Translation: CASSVRQGGYNEQYF. V is TRBV7-2 and J is TRBJ2-7, with 9 bases matching TRBD1. The germline V gene encodes CDR1 SGHTA and CDR2 FQGNSA. This CDR3 is 15 amino acids long. After removal of 5 bases from V and 7 bases from J, the junction contained 12 bases not matched to a gene. Full variable domain (remainder filled in from reference TRBV7-2 and TRBJ2-7): GAGVSQSPSNKVTEKGKDVELRCDPISGHTALYWYRQSLGQGLEFLIYFQGNSAPDKSGLPSDRFSAERTGGSVSTLTIQRTQQEDSAVYLCASSVRQGGYNEQYFGPGTRLTVT.

V and J are TRBV29-1 and TRBJ2-5, with a tentative D call TRBD2 (7 bases). V was pared by 2 bases and J by 5 bases, with 12 bases between. The germline gives CDR1 SQVTM, CDR2 ANQGSEA. The CDR3 runs 13 residues. The CDR3: CSVERGAGETQYF. The CDR3 region has the DNA TGCAGCGTTGAACGGGGGGCTGGGGAGACCCAGTACTTC. The variable domain in full, with the rest retrieved from reference TRBV29-1 and TRBJ2-5, is SAVISQKPSRDICQRGTSLTIQCQVDSQVTMMFWYRQQPGQSLTLIATANQGSEATYESGFVIDKFPISRPNLTFSTLTVSNMSPEDSSIYLCSVERGAGETQYFGPGTRLLVL.

This rearrangement joins TRBV3-1 to TRBJ1-2; D may be TRBD1 (6 bases). CDR1 and CDR2 (germline): LGHDT, YNNKEL (reference sequence). Trimming pared 3 bases from V and 2 bases from J, leaving 13 bases between. The CDR3 runs to 15 residues. CDR3 bases: TGTGCCAGCAGCCAGACGGGACACCTAAACTATGGCTACACCTTC. This gives the protein CASSQTGHLNYGYTF.

The J gene is TRBJ2-7, the V gene TRBV4-1; D is perhaps TRBD1 (6 bases). V lost 0 bases and J lost 0, with 12 bases in between. CDR3 length: 16 amino acids. Germline lookup yields CDR1 MGHRA and CDR2 YSYEKL. The CDR3 region has the DNA TGCGCCAGCAGCCAAGAAACCCGGGACAACTCCTACGAGCAGTACTTC. Encoded protein: CASSQETRDNSYEQYF.

This chain uses TRBV11-2 with TRBJ2-3; D gene unclear. Trimming pared 3 bases from V and 4 bases from J, leaving 14 bases between. Per the germline V gene, CDR1 is SGHAT and CDR2 is FQNNGV. This CDR3 has 15 amino acids. For the CDR3, the DNA is TGTGCCAGCAGCTTCGGGCTGAGACCCGCAGATACGCAGTATTTT. It encodes CASSFGLRPADTQYF.

The chain uses TRBV28 and TRBJ2-5; D may be TRBD1 (7 bases). Per the germline V gene, CDR1 is MDHEN and CDR2 is SYDVKM. The V and J ends lost 6 bases and 5 bases respectively, with 10 bases between them. The length of the CDR3 is 12 residues. The CDR3 sequence is CASRSGGETQYF. The CDR3 DNA reads TGTGCCAGCAGGTCAGGGGGGGAGACCCAGTACTTC.

This chain uses TRBV20-1 with TRBJ2-1; the match to TRBD2 covers 12 bases. CDR3 length: 18 residues. Germline V gives CDR1 DFQATT, CDR2 SNEGSKA (reference sequence). V was pared by 3 bases and J by 0 bases, with 9 bases of the junction left unmatched. The CDR3 DNA sequence: TGCAGTGCTAGTACGGGACTAGCGGGTCTGAGCTCCTACAATGAGCAGTTCTTC. It translates to CSASTGLAGLSSYNEQFF.

The J gene is TRBJ1-5, the V gene TRBV12-3 or TRBV12-4; D is ambiguous. V was shortened by 3 bases and J by 0 bases, with 9 bases between the two germline ends. This CDR3 is 15 amino acids long. As DNA, the CDR3 is TGTGCCAGCAGTTTTAACCCGGTTAGCAATCAGCCCCAGCATTTT. Amino acid sequence: CASSFNPVSNQPQHF.

The chain joins TRBV2 to TRBJ2-1; no clear D gene. The end of the DNA is better explained by TRBJ2-7, so the J call may be wrong. Germline CDR1 is SNHLY and CDR2 is FYNNEI. The CDR3 runs 14 residues. CDR3 residues: CASSEDQDFYEQYF. DNA for the CDR3: TGTGCCAGCAGTGAAGACCAGGATTTTTACGAGCAGTACTTC.

This clonotype was counted a few times. The rearrangement links TRBV7-2 to TRBJ2-4, with 9 bases aligning to TRBD2. The CDR3 covers 18 residues. Germline V gene lookup returns CDR1 SGHTA and CDR2 FQGNSA. J lost 0 bases, V lost 2 bases, and 8 bases had no gene match. This chain's CDR3 is CASSLRPSGELAKNIQYF. The CDR3, as DNA: TGTGCCAGCAGCTTAAGGCCTAGCGGGGAGCTAGCCAAAAACATTCAGTACTTC.

The chain combines TRBV6-6 with TRBJ1-1, with TRBD1 identical over 7 bases. The CDR3 extends over 14 amino acids. Trimming took 6 bases from V and 3 from J; bases not matched to a gene: 7. Germline V gives CDR1 MNHNY, CDR2 SVGAGI (reference sequence). The CDR3 spells CASSFTGADTEAFF. The CDR3 DNA follows: TGTGCCAGCAGCTTCACAGGGGCGGACACTGAAGCTTTCTTT.

This clonotype was seen more than once but under ten times. This chain uses TRBV20-1 with TRBJ2-5; TRBD2 matches at 8 bases. The J segment lost 13 bases and the V segment lost 0 bases, leaving 10 bases of the junction unmatched. The CDR3 loop spans 13 amino acids. Germline-derived CDR1 and CDR2 are DFQATT and SNEGSKA (reference sequence). The CDR3 is CSARDVGGALPYF. The CDR3 coding sequence is TGCAGTGCTAGAGATGTCGGGGGGGCCCTTCCGTACTTC.

The rearrangement links TRBV12-3 or TRBV12-4 to TRBJ2-1; 7 bases map to TRBD1. The trim removed 6 bases at V and 15 bases at J, leaving 11 bases unmatched. The CDR3 loop spans 12 amino acids. The CDR3 loop is CASSPDRLVRFF. The CDR3 bases are TGTGCCAGCAGCCCGGACAGGTTGGTAAGGTTCTTC.

This clonotype was detected a few times. The V and J genes are TRBV10-3 and TRBJ2-1; D might be TRBD2 (7 bases). V lost 7 bases, J lost 10 bases, and 17 bases lay in between. The CDR3 has 13 amino acids. Germline assignment: CDR1 ENHRY and CDR2 SYGVKD. CDR3 sequence reads: CAIMEGEGGEQFF. The DNA for the CDR3 is TGTGCCATCATGGAGGGGGAGGGTGGCGAGCAGTTCTTC.

The V and J genes are TRBV6-6 and TRBJ2-5; TRBD2 aligns across 7 bases. The assigned J gene may be wrong: the sequence end matches TRBJ2-7 better. There are 15 residues in the CDR3. Germline V gene data show CDR1 as MNHNY and CDR2 as SVGAGI (reference sequence). CDR3 sequence reads: CASRTSSVPLGEQYF. The CDR3 DNA is TGTGCCAGCAGGACTAGCTCCGTACCCCTTGGCGAGCAGTACTTC.

This sequence joins TRBV7-2 and TRBJ1-2; 7 bases align to TRBD1. The CDR3 sequence is 13 residues long. Losses at the gene ends were 5 bases for V and 13 bases for J; bases not matched to a gene: 13. Per germline, CDR1 SGHTA and CDR2 FQGNSA. CDR3 loop: CASSQEGARVSTF. The CDR3 DNA is TGTGCCAGCAGCCAGGAGGGGGCCCGTGTTTCCACCTTC.

The rearrangement links TRBV20-1 to TRBJ2-5; D gene uncertain. Trimming took 6 bases from V and 4 from J, leaving 9 bases between them. This CDR3 is 11 amino acids long. CDR1 and CDR2 (germline): DFQATT, SNEGSKA (reference sequence). The CDR3 sequence is CSALPLETQYF. The CDR3 DNA reads as TGCAGTGCACTCCCTTTAGAGACCCAGTACTTC.

The V gene is TRBV6-4, the J gene TRBJ2-4; 10 bases map to TRBD2. CDR3 length: 14 amino acids. Germline V gene lookup returns CDR1 MRHNA and CDR2 SNTAGT. V gave up 3 bases and J gave up 5 bases; unmatched junction bases: 1. The CDR3 sequence is CASSEAGGQNIQYF. CDR3 in DNA: TGTGCCAGCAGTGAAGCGGGGGGGCAAAACATTCAGTACTTC.

In this sample, this clonotype turned up many times. This sequence joins TRBV7-2 and TRBJ2-7, with D possibly matching TRBD1 (6 bases). CDR3 length: 16 amino acids. CDR1 is SGHTA, CDR2 FQGNSA, per germline. V lost 0 bases to trimming and J lost 4 bases, with 16 bases between them. This CDR3 reads CASSLAITGPLYEQYF. DNA of the CDR3: TGTGCCAGCAGCTTAGCAATCACAGGGCCTCTGTACGAGCAGTACTTC.

CDR3 loop: CSAYDRGPAGELFF. DNA for the CDR3: TGCAGTGCTTACGACAGGGGCCCCGCCGGGGAGCTGTTTTTT. The chain combines TRBV20-1 with TRBJ2-2; 8 nucleotides agree with TRBD1. The CDR3 has 14 residues. V was pared by 5 bases and J by 6 bases, with 8 bases of the junction left unmatched. CDR1 and CDR2 (germline): DFQATT, SNEGSKA (reference sequence).

The V and J genes are TRBV29-1 and TRBJ2-3, with D perhaps TRBD2 (5 bases). This CDR3 has 10 residues. Looked up from germline, CDR1 is SQVTM and CDR2 is ANQGSEA. Trimming removed 7 bases at V and 5 bases at J, with 7 bases between. The CDR3 sequence: CSAGLDTQYF. In DNA, the CDR3 is TGCAGCGCGGGATTAGATACGCAGTATTTT.

Regarding this clonotype: At one end, the junction sequence differs from germline, possibly due to a read error. This rearrangement joins TRBV12-3 or TRBV12-4 to TRBJ2-3; TRBD1 aligns across 8 bases. This CDR3 is built from 14 residues. CDR3 sequence reads: CASSCRGTGDMQYF. As DNA, the CDR3 is TGTGCCAGCAGTTGCAGGGGGACAGGAGATATGCAGTATTTT.

This clonotype was detected only a few times. The rearrangement uses TRBV20-1 and TRBJ1-1; 8 bases map to TRBD1. Germline V gene data show CDR1 as DFQATT and CDR2 as SNEGSKA (reference sequence). The junction had 8 bases not matched to a gene; V was cut back by 0 bases and J by 5 bases. The CDR3 has 15 residues. CDR3 loop: CSARDRRQGQTEAFF. CDR3 sequence (DNA): TGCAGTGCTAGAGATAGGAGACAGGGGCAAACTGAAGCTTTCTTT.

This clonotype was counted ten times or more. Sequence at one end of the junction differs from germline and may be a read error. The chain couples TRBV5-1 to TRBJ1-2, with D perhaps matching TRBD1 (5 bases). This CDR3 spans 14 amino acids. Germline CDR1 SGHRS, CDR2 YFSETQ. CDR3 amino acids: CASTLGTASYGYTF. CDR3 bases: TGCGCCAGCACCTTGGGGACGGCAAGTTATGGCTACACCTTC.

The gene calls are TRBV29-1 and TRBJ2-5, with 8 positions matching TRBD1. TRBJ2-7 explains the end of the DNA better; the J call may be wrong. The germline V gene has CDR1 SQVTM and CDR2 ANQGSEA. The CDR3 runs 14 residues. The CDR3 is CSAREDRAPREQYF. DNA of the CDR3: TGCAGCGCTCGAGAGGACAGGGCCCCTCGCGAGCAGTACTTC.